This T cell receptor beta chain was documented in a study of blood T cells in healthy people across ages (dated by TCRdb to about 2015). Turning to the overall study: In model experiments, template switching captured about one uniquely barcoded TCR beta cDNA molecule for every two T cells. The study analyzed two additional independent replicas of 1 million unique cDNA reads from the same blood draw for two donors, one aged 18 to 29 and one aged 80 or older. Using deep sequencing normalized with unique cDNA molecular identifiers, the study measured how TCR beta repertoire diversity changes with age. The donors were split into four age groups: young (average 16 years), middle-aged (around 37), aged (more than 60) and long-lived (more than 80). General study outcomes and caveats: Observed TCR beta diversity per million T cells fell roughly linearly with age, and a significant reduction was already apparent by age roughly 40. The long-lived group showed more naive CD4+ T cells, fewer expanded clones and increased TCR diversity than the aged group, suggesting age selection. The percentage of naive T cells measured by flow cytometry correlated strongly with observed TCR beta diversity. Estimates of total diversity based on one million sequenced T cells were regarded as lower bounds and as underestimates. Because profiling used bulk unsorted PBMCs, naive and antigen-experienced compartments could not be compared conclusively. Donor CMV infection status was unknown, potentially confounding age-related changes in expanded clonotypes.

The method was 5' RACE. This sample was sequenced with an Illumina HiSeq 2500. A second PCR of roughly 7 to 11 cycles was run with a J-beta primer mix and a sample-barcoded 5' primer. A unique molecular identifier was introduced onto each TCR beta cDNA molecule by a template-switch 5' adaptor carrying 12 random nucleotides. Each sample yielded at least 2.5 million CDR3-containing paired-end reads. All of the RNA was converted into first-strand cDNA using the Mint cDNA synthesis kit, with a TRBC-specific oligonucleotide serving as the primer. Following uracil-DNA glycosylase treatment, a first 18-cycle PCR with universal primers M1SS and BC2_uni_R was performed on all cDNA. The authors' analysis ran thus. Each sample was normalized by randomly selecting 1 million high-quality reads, each carrying a distinct molecular identifier. Reads with shared molecular identifiers were discarded instead of being binned into consensus sequences. MiTCR, run with a Q25 quality threshold and the strictest error-elimination algorithm, handled CDR3 identification, clonotype clustering and error correction. A nonparametric unseen species model with Euler transformation was used to estimate a lower bound on total TCR beta diversity. TCRdb reworked the public reads: Q25 trimming with fastp, MiXCR clone assembly, productive beta chains retained. Here each entry gathers all rows of one CDR3 protein and keeps the most common genes and DNA. The V and J calls were determined by TCRdb, not by the authors. The sample data list some 850,000 distinct CDR3 sequences, and under 30% of these were observed just once. Clones ranked in the top ten supply around 2.9% of the sample.

The roughly 39 donors, aged roughly 6 to 95 years, were systemically healthy Caucasian individuals from Russia. Ten milliliters of peripheral blood were drawn from each donor into EDTA-treated Vacutainer tubes. Ficoll-Paque density-gradient centrifugation was used to isolate PBMCs, with at least 6.5 million per sample. Total RNA, at least 6 micrograms per sample, was extracted from PBMCs with Trizol reagent. The percentages of naive CD45RAhigh/CD27high T cells were determined by flow cytometry on a PBMC aliquot from every donor. The CDR3 runs 16 residues from the cysteine to the phenylalanine. The retained sequence is limited to the CDR3, 48 bases, with the frame set at the first base. At the junction V is shortened by 4 bases and J by 3 bases; bases outside the gene matches: 7. CDR1 and CDR2, looked up from the germline V gene, are KGHDR and SFDVKD. A word on this clonotype: The antigen this receptor binds is unknown. Per-nucleotide qualities are absent, and no much larger clonotype sits a single base away.

The same sample was also used in a study of T cells of mothers and their children. Looking at the second paper: The donors were nine systemically healthy Caucasian individuals, made up of three mothers and their six children. cDNA synthesis used all of the extracted RNA, with roughly 1.5 ug of RNA in each 15 ul reaction. Sample barcodes and 2-4 random nucleotides were added via the M1S primer in the second PCR. Over 9.5 million TCR beta CDR3 reads were obtained for each mother, and some 3 million reads were obtained for each child. Thymic selection similarly shapes TCR recombination output in related and unrelated pairs, with minor effect from inherited differences. Related mother-child pairs always showed normalized repertoire overlap that was slightly higher than in unrelated mother-child pairs, though the difference was never significant. Persistent microchimeric T cell clones were not detected, at a sensitivity of 85 to 100 clones per million clonotypes. Deep NGS was used in the study to compare the TCR beta repertoires of mothers and children and to look for features that separate related mother-child pairs from unrelated individuals. Mothers averaged approximately 41 +/- 4 years of age and children averaged around 10 +/- 4 years. After adapters were ligated using NEBNext reagents, the libraries underwent 100+100 nt paired-end sequencing on an Illumina HiSeq 2000. Mother and child libraries were prepared a month apart and sequenced in separate runs to prevent cross-contamination. Between roughly 500,000 and 2,300,000 distinct TCR beta clonotypes were identified per donor. Naive TCR beta clonotypes were estimated from low-frequency clonotypes matched to each donor's FACS-determined naive share, without sorting.

In this chain, TRBV24-1 is recombined with TRBJ1-2; 10 central bases correspond to TRBD1. This clonotype was sampled from a boy aged 5-17 years in good health. Sample: blood. The DNA is TGTGCCACCAGTGACCCCGGGGACAGGGGACACTATGGCTACACCTTC. It codes for CATSDPGDRGHYGYTF.